A selection of T cell receptor beta chains follows, all from one sample in a study of cytomegalovirus exposure and HLA in healthy donors. The protocol was immunoSEQ multiplex PCR, while the TCRdb copy is restricted to in-frame clones and leaves out a portion. The table records more than 130,000 clones, around 88% of them present only once. Sample: PBMCs. The receptors shown here come from a woman aged 18 to 35 in good health and CMV-seropositive. Each CDR3 is given with its conserved first and last residue. Each record gives: D gene, CDR3 length, V gene, clone size, J gene, CDR3 protein, CDR3 DNA. D genes are given only for firm matches. Rows may omit the clone size; those that give it use once, few, many or a size class.

D: -; length: 14; V: TRBV6-6; size: -; J: TRBJ2-5; CDR3: CASSFGGSVETQYF; DNA: TGTGCCAGCAGTTTCGGGGGAAGTGTGGAGACCCAGTACTTC
D: -; length: 14; V: TRBV2; size: -; J: TRBJ2-3; CDR3: CASRGRSSTDTQYF; DNA: TGTGCCAGCAGGGGGAGATCGAGCACAGATACGCAGTATTTT
D: -; length: 13; V: TRBV19; size: -; J: TRBJ2-7; CDR3: CASSIDFSYEQYF; DNA: TGTGCCAGTAGTATCGACTTCTCCTACGAGCAGTACTTC
D: -; length: 14; V: TRBV5-4; size: -; J: TRBJ1-5; CDR3: CATSDPGKNQPQHF; DNA: TGTGCCACCTCGGACCCCGGGAAAAATCAGCCCCAGCATTTT
D: -; length: 16; V: TRBV18; size: -; J: TRBJ2-1; CDR3: CASSPPGDRSYNEQFF; DNA: TGTGCCAGCTCACCCCCAGGGGATAGATCCTACAATGAGCAGTTCTTC
D: -; length: 16; V: TRBV14; size: -; J: TRBJ1-4; CDR3: CASSQDRVGPNEKLFF; DNA: TGTGCCAGCAGCCAAGATAGGGTGGGGCCGAATGAAAAACTGTTTTTT
D: -; length: 16; V: TRBV4-2; size: -; J: TRBJ1-4; CDR3: CASSRGGDATNEKLFF; DNA: TGTGCCAGCAGCCGGGGCGGGGACGCAACTAATGAAAAACTGTTTTTT
D: TRBD2; length: 16; V: TRBV7-3; size: -; J: TRBJ2-7; CDR3: CASSLGGLAGGGEQYF; DNA: TGTGCCAGCAGTCTAGGGGGACTAGCGGGAGGTGGCGAGCAGTACTTC
D: TRBD1; length: 15; V: TRBV14; size: -; J: TRBJ1-1; CDR3: CASSHIAQGDLGAFF; DNA: TGTGCCAGCAGCCATATCGCACAGGGGGACCTTGGCGCTTTCTTT
D: TRBD2; length: 16; V: TRBV11-2; size: -; J: TRBJ2-5; CDR3: CASSLVPAGVYETQYF; DNA: TGTGCCAGCAGCTTAGTCCCAGCGGGAGTTTATGAGACCCAGTACTTC
D: -; length: 14; V: TRBV28; size: -; J: TRBJ1-1; CDR3: CASSYRWAGDEAFF; DNA: TGTGCCAGCAGTTATCGGTGGGCAGGCGATGAAGCTTTCTTT
D: -; length: 13; V: TRBV19; size: -; J: TRBJ1-3; CDR3: CASILSSGNTIYF; DNA: TGTGCCAGTATCTTGAGCTCTGGAAACACCATATATTTT
D: -; length: 15; V: TRBV19; size: -; J: TRBJ2-1; CDR3: CASSIDQGKSGEQFF; DNA: TGTGCCAGTAGTATAGACCAGGGTAAGTCAGGTGAGCAGTTCTTC
D: -; length: 13; V: TRBV28; size: -; J: TRBJ1-6; CDR3: CASTLGGISPLHF; DNA: TGTGCCAGCACACTCGGAGGGATTTCACCCCTCCACTTT
D: -; length: 13; V: TRBV19; size: once; J: TRBJ1-1; CDR3: CASSGIWGGEAFF; DNA: TGTGCCAGTAGTGGGATTTGGGGGGGTGAAGCTTTCTTT
D: TRBD1; length: 16; V: TRBV5-1; size: -; J: TRBJ1-6; CDR3: CASKPGQGWINSPLHF; DNA: TGCGCCAGCAAGCCGGGACAGGGGTGGATTAATTCACCCCTCCACTTT
D: -; length: 13; V: TRBV10-1; size: -; J: TRBJ2-1; CDR3: CASSVGTYNEQFF; DNA: TGCGCCAGCAGTGTCGGGACCTACAATGAGCAGTTCTTC
D: -; length: 13; V: TRBV4-1; size: -; J: TRBJ2-7; CDR3: CASSPGHLYEQYF; DNA: TGCGCCAGCAGCCCGGGACACCTCTACGAGCAGTACTTC
D: -; length: 18; V: TRBV5-4; size: once; J: TRBJ2-3; CDR3: CASSLPPWGGAGTDTQYF; DNA: TGTGCCAGCAGCTTGCCCCCTTGGGGGGGGGCCGGCACAGATACGCAGTATTTT
D: -; length: 13; V: TRBV6-1; size: once; J: TRBJ1-5; CDR3: CASKEQFNQPQHF; DNA: TGTGCCAGCAAGGAACAGTTCAATCAGCCCCAGCATTTT
D: TRBD1; length: 13; V: TRBV10-3; size: -; J: TRBJ2-5; CDR3: CAISEGTEETQYF; DNA: TGTGCCATCAGTGAGGGGACAGAAGAGACCCAGTACTTC
D: TRBD2; length: 15; V: TRBV27; size: -; J: TRBJ2-1; CDR3: CASSSPAGGHNEQFF; DNA: TGTGCCAGCAGTTCCCCGGCGGGGGGACACAATGAGCAGTTCTTC
D: -; length: 13; V: TRBV6-1; size: -; J: TRBJ2-5; CDR3: CASSGVPQETQYF; DNA: TGTGCCAGCAGCGGGGTCCCCCAAGAGACCCAGTACTTC
D: -; length: 15; V: TRBV5-8; size: -; J: TRBJ1-1; CDR3: CASSLAVRMGTEAFF; DNA: TGTGCCAGCAGCTTGGCTGTCAGGATGGGTACTGAAGCTTTCTTT
D: -; length: 12; V: TRBV10-2; size: -; J: TRBJ2-5; CDR3: CASTGGGETQYF; DNA: TGCGCCAGCACGGGGGGCGGGGAGACCCAGTACTTC
D: -; length: 15; V: TRBV18; size: few; J: TRBJ2-5; CDR3: CASSPGRLPRETQYF; DNA: TGTGCCAGCTCACCGGGTCGACTCCCGAGAGAGACCCAGTACTTC
D: -; length: 15; V: TRBV30; size: -; J: TRBJ2-1; CDR3: CAWSVGGKKGGEQFF; DNA: TGTGCCTGGAGTGTAGGCGGGAAGAAAGGCGGTGAGCAGTTCTTC